This T cell receptor (beta chain) emerged from a study of identical twins. Study results and limitations: Where beta out-of-frame sequences were concerned, excess twin sharing was weaker. Fewer insertions were carried by abundant cord blood beta clonotypes, but none was seen in memory repertoires. The models gave estimates that fell short of the out-of-frame TCR alpha sharing seen in monozygotic twins.

This clonotype has more than one count but fewer than ten. What it recognizes is unknown. Germline V gene lookup returns CDR1 SGHTA and CDR2 FQGNSA. The CDR3 has 16 amino acids. V lost 5 bases and J lost 6; bases outside the gene matches: 13. TCRdb re-called the 5' RACE reads through MiXCR, storing one row per CDR3 protein. Of about 690,000 distinct CDR3 sequences listed, 5.5% to 6.5% are singletons. This receptor was identified in a man younger than 35 in good health. The chain couples TRBV7-2 to TRBJ2-7; 10 positions agree with TRBD2. Source material: naive T cells sorted from blood. CDR3 region: CASSRSAGGGFGEQYF. The CDR3 bases are TGTGCCAGCAGCAGATCAGCGGGGGGGGGTTTTGGCGAGCAGTACTTC.